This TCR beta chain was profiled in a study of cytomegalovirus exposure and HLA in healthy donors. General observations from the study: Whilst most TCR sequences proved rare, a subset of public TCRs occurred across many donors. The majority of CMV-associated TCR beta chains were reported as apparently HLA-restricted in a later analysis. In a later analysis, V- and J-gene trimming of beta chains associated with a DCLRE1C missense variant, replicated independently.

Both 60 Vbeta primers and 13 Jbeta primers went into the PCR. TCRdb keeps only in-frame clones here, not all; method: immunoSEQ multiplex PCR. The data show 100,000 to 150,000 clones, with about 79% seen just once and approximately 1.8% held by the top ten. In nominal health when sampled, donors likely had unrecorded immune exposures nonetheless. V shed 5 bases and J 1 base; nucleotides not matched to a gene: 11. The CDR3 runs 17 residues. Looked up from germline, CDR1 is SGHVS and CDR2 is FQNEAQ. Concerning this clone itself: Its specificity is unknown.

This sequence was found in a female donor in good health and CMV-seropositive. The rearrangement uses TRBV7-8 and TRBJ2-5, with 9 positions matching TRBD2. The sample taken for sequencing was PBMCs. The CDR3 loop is CASSPRAAGGRQETQYF. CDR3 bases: TGTGCCAGCAGCCCCCGGGCAGCGGGGGGCCGCCAAGAGACCCAGTACTTC.